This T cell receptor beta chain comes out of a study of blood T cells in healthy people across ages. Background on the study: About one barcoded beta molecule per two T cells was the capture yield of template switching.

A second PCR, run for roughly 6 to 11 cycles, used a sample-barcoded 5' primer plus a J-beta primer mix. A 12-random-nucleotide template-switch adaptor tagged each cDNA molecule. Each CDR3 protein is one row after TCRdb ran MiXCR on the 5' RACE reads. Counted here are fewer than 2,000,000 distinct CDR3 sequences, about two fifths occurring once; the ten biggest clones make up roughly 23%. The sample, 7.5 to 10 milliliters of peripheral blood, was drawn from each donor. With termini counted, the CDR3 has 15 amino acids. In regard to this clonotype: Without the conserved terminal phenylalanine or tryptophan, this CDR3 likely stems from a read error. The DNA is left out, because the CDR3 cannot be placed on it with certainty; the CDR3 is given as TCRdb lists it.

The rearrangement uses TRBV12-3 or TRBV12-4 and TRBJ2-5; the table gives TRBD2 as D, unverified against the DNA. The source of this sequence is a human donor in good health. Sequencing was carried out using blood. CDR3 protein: CASRTSGMNQEAQSS.